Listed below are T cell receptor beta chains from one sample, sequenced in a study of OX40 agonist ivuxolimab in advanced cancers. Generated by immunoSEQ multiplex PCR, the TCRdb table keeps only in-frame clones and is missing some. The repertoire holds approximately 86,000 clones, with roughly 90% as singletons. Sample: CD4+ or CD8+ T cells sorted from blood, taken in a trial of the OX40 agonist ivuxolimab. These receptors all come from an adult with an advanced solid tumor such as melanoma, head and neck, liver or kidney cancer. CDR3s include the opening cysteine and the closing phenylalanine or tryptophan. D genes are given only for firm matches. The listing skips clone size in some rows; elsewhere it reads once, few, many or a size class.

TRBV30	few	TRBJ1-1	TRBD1	TGTGCCTGGGCTACACAGGGGGTTGTCACTGAAGCTTTCTTT	CAWATQGVVTEAFF
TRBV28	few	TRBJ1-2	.	TGTGCCAGCAGCCTACAGGGATACTATGGCTACACCTTC	CASSLQGYYGYTF
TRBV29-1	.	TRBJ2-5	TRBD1	TGCAGCGTTCAGGACAGGGGGGACCAAGAGACCCAGTACTTC	CSVQDRGDQETQYF
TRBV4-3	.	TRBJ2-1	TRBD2	TGCGCCAGCAGCCAAGATTCCCAGCGGGGTAACAATGAGCAGTTCTTC	CASSQDSQRGNNEQFF
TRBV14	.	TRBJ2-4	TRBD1	TGTGCCAGCAGCCGCCGGACAGGGATTGAAAACATTCAGTACTTC	CASSRRTGIENIQYF
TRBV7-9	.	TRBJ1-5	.	TGTGCCAGCAGCTCGGGGAATCAGCCCCAGCATTTT	CASSSGNQPQHF
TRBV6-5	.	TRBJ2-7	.	TGTGCCAGCAGCCTAGGACCAGGAACCTACGAGCAGTACTTC	CASSLGPGTYEQYF
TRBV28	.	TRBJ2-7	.	TGTGCCAGCAGTAGACCGGCTGGCCCCCACGAGCAGTACTTC	CASSRPAGPHEQYF
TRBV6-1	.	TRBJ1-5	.	TGTGCCAGCTCCACCTCAAATCAGCCCCAGCATTTT	CASSTSNQPQHF
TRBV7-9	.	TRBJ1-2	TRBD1	TGTGCCAGCAGCGAAAAGGGACAGTTAAGTCTGAACTATGGCTACACCTTC	CASSEKGQLSLNYGYTF